The following is a T cell receptor (beta chain) sequence with its context. The source of the sample is a study of a mutant IDH1 vaccine in newly diagnosed glioma. Sequenced by immunoSEQ multiplex PCR; TCRdb stores in-frame clones only, minus some. The sample contains under 25,000 clones, just over 90% of which appear only once. The time point denotes: baseline, week 1 (first vaccination visit). Treatment indicated: pre-vaccination baseline after standard-of-care therapy. This receptor was obtained from a man aged 40-55 years with glioma. The input for sequencing was PBMCs, taken from a glioma patient treated with radiotherapy, temozolomide or both.

The CDR3 region is CASSGGYGYTF. The CDR3 DNA is TGTGCCAGCAGTGGCGGCTATGGCTACACCTTC. The chain uses TRBV25-1 and TRBJ1-2; D is undetermined. The CDR3 has 11 residues. CDR1 and CDR2 from the germline V gene are MGHDK and SYGVNS. V was cut by 4 bases and J by 4 bases, with 4 bases left in between.